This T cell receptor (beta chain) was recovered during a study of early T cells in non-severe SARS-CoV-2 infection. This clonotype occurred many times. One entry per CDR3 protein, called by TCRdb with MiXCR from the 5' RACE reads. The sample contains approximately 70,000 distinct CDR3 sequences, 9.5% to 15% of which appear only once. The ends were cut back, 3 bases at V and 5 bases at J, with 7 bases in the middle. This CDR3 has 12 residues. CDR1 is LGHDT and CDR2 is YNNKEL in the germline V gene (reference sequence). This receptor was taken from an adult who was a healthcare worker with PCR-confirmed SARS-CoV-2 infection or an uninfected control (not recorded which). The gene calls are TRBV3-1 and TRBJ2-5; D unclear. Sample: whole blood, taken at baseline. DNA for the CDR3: TGTGCCAGCAGCCAGTCTCCGGAGACCCAGTACTTC. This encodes CASSQSPETQYF.